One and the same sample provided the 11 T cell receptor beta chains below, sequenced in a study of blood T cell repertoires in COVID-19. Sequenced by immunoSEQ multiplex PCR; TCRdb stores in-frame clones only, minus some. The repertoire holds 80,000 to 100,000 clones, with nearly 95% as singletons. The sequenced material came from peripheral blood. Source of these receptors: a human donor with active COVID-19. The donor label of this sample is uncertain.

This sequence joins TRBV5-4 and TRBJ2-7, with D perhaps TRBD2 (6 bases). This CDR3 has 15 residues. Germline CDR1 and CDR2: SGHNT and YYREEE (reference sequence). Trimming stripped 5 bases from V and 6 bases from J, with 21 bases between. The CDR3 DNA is TGTGCCAGCAGGCGGGATACAGTCTTTCCGACCGAGCAGTACTTC. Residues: CASRRDTVFPTEQYF.

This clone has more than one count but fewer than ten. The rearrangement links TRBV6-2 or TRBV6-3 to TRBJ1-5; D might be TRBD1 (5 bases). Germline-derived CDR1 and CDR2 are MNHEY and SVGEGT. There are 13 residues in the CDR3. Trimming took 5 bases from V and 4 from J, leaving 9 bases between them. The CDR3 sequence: CASSLTDNQPQHF. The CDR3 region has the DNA TGTGCCAGCAGTCTGACAGATAATCAGCCCCAGCATTTT.

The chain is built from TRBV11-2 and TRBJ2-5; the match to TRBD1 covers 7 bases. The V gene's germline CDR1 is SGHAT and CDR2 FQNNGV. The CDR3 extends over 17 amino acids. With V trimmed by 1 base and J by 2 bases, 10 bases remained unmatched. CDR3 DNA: TGTGCCAGCAGCTTAGTAGCGTTCGTCAGGGGGCAAGAGACCCAGTACTTC. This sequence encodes CASSLVAFVRGQETQYF.

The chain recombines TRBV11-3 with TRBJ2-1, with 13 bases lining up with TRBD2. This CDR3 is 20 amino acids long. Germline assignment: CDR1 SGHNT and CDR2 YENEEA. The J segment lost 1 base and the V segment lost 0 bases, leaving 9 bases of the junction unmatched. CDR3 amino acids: CASSLDRLAGGRPSYNEQFF. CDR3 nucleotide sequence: TGTGCCAGCAGCTTAGATCGACTAGCGGGAGGAAGACCTTCCTACAATGAGCAGTTCTTC. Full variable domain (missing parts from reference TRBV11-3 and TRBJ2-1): EAGVVQSPRYKIIEKKQPVAFWCNPISGHNTLYWYLQNLGQGPELLIRYENEEAVDDSQLPKDRFSAERLKGVDSTLKIQPAELGDSAVYLCASSLDRLAGGRPSYNEQFFGPGTRLTVL.

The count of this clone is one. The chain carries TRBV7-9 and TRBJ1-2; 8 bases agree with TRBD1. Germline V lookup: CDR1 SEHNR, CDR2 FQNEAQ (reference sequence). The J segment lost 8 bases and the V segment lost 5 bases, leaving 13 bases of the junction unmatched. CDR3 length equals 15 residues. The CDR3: CASSTSNQGASGYTF. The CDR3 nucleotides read TGTGCCAGCAGCACCAGCAACCAGGGGGCGTCGGGCTACACCTTC.

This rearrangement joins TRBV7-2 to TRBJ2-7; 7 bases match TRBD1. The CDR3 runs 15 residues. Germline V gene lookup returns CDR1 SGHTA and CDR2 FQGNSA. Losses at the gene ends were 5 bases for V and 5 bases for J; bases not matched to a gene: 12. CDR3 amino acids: CASSLWARGSDEQYF. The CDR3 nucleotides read TGTGCCAGCAGCCTCTGGGCCAGGGGGTCGGACGAGCAGTACTTC.

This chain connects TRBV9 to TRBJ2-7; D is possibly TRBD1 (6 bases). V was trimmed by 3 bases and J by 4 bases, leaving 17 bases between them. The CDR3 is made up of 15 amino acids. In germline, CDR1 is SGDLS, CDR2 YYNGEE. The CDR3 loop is CASSEGQSWGYEQYF. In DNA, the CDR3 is TGTGCCAGCAGCGAAGGACAGAGCTGGGGATACGAGCAGTACTTC. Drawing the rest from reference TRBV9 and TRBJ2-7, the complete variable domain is DSGVTQTPKHLITATGQRVTLRCSPRSGDLSVYWYQQSLDQGLQFLIQYYNGEERAKGNILERFSAQQFPDLHSELNLSSLELGDSALYFCASSEGQSWGYEQYFGPGTRLTVT.

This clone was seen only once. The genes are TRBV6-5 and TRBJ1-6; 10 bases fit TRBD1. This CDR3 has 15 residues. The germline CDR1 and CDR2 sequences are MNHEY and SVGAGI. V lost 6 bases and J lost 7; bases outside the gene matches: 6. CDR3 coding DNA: TGTGCCAGCAGCCGACAGGGGGCGAGAAATTCACCCCTCCACTTT. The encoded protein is CASSRQGARNSPLHF.

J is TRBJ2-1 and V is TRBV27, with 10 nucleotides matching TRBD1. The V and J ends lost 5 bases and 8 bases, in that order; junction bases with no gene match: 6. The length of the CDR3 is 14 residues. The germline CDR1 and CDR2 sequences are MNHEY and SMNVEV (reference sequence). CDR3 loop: CASSRTTGGHEQFF. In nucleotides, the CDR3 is TGTGCCAGCAGTCGAACGACAGGGGGCCATGAGCAGTTCTTC.

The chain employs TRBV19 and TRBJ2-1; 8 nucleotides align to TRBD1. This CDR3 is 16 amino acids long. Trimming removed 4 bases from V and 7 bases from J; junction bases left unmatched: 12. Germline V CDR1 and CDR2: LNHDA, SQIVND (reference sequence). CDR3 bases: TGTGCCAGTAGTACTACCGGGACAGGTGGTTTAAATGAGCAGTTCTTC. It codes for CASSTTGTGGLNEQFF. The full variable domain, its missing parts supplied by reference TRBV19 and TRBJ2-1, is DGGITQSPKYLFRKEGQNVTLSCEQNLNHDAMYWYRQDPGQGLRLIYYSQIVNDFQKGDIAEGYSVSREKKESFPLTVTSAQKNPTAFYLCASSTTGTGGLNEQFFGPGTRLTVL.

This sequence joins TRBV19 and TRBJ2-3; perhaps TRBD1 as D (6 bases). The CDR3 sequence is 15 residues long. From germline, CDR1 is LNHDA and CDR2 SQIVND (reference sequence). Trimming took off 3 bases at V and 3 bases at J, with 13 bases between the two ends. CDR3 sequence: CASSIWTRGTDTQYF. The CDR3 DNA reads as TGTGCCAGTAGTATTTGGACAAGGGGGACAGATACGCAGTATTTT.